The rows below give T cell receptor beta chains drawn from one sample of a study of T cells in Graves' hyperthyroidism and ophthalmopathy. TCRdb reanalysed the multiplex PCR reads using MiXCR and keeps one entry per CDR3 protein. Of about 360,000 distinct CDR3 sequences in the sample, approximately 14% were seen once. Source material: blood. The receptor source for this set is a woman aged 18-30 years with Graves' hyperthyroidism that later progressed to Graves' ophthalmopathy. The CDR3 runs from the conserved cysteine through the conserved F or W. The order of the fields is J gene, V gene, CDR3 protein.

J: TRBJ1-5; V: TRBV4-1; CDR3: CASSESGTGVYSNQPQHF
J: TRBJ2-1; V: TRBV20-1; CDR3: CSAVTREYNEQFF
J: TRBJ2-5; V: TRBV7-6; CDR3: CASSLGVTGQETQYF
J: TRBJ2-7; V: TRBV28; CDR3: CASSGLAGQLTYEQYF
J: TRBJ2-2; V: TRBV20-1; CDR3: CSARDFSGRDSGELFF
J: TRBJ2-2; V: TRBV10-3; CDR3: CAISESTGGGTGELFF
J: TRBJ2-5; V: TRBV29-1; CDR3: CSVELLGREETQYF
J: TRBJ1-5; V: TRBV2; CDR3: CASSESHGNQPQHF
J: TRBJ1-1; V: TRBV3-1; CDR3: CASSQGFPNTEAFF
J: TRBJ1-1; V: TRBV10-3; CDR3: CAIQDPTLHRAFF